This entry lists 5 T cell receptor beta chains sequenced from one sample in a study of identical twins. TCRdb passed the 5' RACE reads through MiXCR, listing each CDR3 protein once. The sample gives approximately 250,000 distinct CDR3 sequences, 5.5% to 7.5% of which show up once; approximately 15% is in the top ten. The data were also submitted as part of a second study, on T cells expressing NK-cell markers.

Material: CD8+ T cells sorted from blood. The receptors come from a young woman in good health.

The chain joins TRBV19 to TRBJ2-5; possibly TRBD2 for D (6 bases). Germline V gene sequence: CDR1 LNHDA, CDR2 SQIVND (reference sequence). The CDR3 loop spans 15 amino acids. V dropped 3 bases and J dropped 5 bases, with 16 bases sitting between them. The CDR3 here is CASSIGGKGSETQYF. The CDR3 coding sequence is TGTGCCAGTAGTATTGGCGGGAAGGGCTCGGAGACCCAGTACTTC.

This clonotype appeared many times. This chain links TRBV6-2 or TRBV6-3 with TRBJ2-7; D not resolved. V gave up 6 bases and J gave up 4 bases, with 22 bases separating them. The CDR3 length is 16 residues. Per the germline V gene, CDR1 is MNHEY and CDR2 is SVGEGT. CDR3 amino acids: CASSHALADAIYEQYF. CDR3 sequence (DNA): TGTGCCAGCAGCCACGCTCTGGCGGACGCCATATACGAGCAGTACTTC.

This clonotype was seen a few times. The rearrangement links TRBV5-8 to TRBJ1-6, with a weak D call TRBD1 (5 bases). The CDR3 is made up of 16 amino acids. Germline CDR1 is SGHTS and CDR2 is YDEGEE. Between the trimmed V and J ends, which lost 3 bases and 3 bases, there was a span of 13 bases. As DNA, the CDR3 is TGTGCCAGCAGCTGGGGCATGGGGGGCTATAATTCACCCCTCCACTTT. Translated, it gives CASSWGMGGYNSPLHF.

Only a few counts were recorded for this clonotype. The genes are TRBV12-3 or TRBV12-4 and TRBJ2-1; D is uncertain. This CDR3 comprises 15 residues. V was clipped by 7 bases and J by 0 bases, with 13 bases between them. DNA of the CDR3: TGTGCCAGCATCCTTACTTACAGCTCCTACAATGAGCAGTTCTTC. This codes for CASILTYSSYNEQFF.

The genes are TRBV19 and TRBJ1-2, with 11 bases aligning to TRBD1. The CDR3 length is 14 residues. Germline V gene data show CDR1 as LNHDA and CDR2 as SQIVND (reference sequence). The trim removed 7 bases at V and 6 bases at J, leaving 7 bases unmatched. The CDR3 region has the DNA TGTGCCAGTACACAGGACAGGGGGCTGGATGGCTACACCTTC. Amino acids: CASTQDRGLDGYTF.